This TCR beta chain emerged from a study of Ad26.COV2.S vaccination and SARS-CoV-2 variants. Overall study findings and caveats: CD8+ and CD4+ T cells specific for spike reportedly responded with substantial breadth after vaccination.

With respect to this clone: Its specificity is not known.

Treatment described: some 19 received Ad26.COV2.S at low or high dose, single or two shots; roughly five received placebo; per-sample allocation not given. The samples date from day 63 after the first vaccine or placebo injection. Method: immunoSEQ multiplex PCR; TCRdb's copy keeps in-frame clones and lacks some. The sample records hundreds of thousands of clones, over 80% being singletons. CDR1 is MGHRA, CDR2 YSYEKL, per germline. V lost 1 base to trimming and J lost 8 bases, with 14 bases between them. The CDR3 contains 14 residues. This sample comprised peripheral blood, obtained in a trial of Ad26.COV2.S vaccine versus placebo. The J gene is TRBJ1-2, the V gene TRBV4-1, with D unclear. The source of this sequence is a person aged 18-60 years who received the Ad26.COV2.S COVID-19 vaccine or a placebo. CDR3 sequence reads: CASSQGQSPGGYTF. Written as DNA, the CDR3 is TGCGCCAGCAGCCAAGGTCAGAGCCCGGGGGGCTACACCTTC.